A selection of T cell receptor beta chains follows, all from one sample in a study of response to subunit inactivated influenza vaccine. TCRdb independently ran MiXCR on the RT-PCR reads; one entry per CDR3 protein. Counted here are 500,000 to 750,000 distinct CDR3 sequences, 11% to 15% occurring once; the ten biggest clones make up 11%. This sample comprised PBMCs from blood, obtained roughly 12 days after vaccination. The receptors here all came from a man aged 50 to 60 who received an inactivated influenza vaccine. The CDR3 runs from the conserved cysteine through the conserved F or W. The D gene is left open where the match is weak. A clone size is listed for some rows: how often the clone was seen (once, few, many), or a class if it is expanded.

TRBD1,TRBJ1-6,-,TRBV7-9,CASSSDRENSPLHF,TGTGCCAGCAGCTCGGACAGGGAGAATTCACCCCTCCACTTT
-,TRBJ1-2,few,TRBV18,CASSPRFHYGYTF,TGTGCCAGCTCACCACGCTTTCACTATGGCTACACCTTC
TRBD1,TRBJ2-5,few,TRBV18,CASSPRTGMETQYF,TGTGCCAGCTCACCTCGGACAGGGATGGAGACCCAGTACTTC
TRBD2,TRBJ2-2,-,TRBV5-1,CASSRREDGTGELFF,TGCGCCAGCAGCCGGCGGGAGGATGGCACCGGGGAGCTGTTTTTT
-,TRBJ1-1,few,TRBV5-1,CASSYTGRDNTEAFF,TGCGCCAGCAGCTATACGGGACGGGACAACACTGAAGCTTTCTTT
-,TRBJ2-7,-,TRBV7-9,CASSLALGLTYEQYF,TGTGCCAGCAGCTTAGCGCTCGGTCTAACCTACGAGCAGTACTTC
-,TRBJ2-7,-,TRBV9,CASSVSSGKPYEQYF,TGTGCCAGCAGCGTAAGTAGCGGTAAGCCCTACGAGCAGTACTTC
TRBD1,TRBJ2-2,-,TRBV6-5,CASSLGGASTGELFF,TGTGCCAGCAGTTTAGGGGGCGCGAGCACCGGGGAGCTGTTTTTT
-,TRBJ2-7,few,TRBV12-3/TRBV12-4,CASSFSQGLHEQYF,TGTGCCAGCAGTTTCAGTCAGGGCCTGCACGAGCAGTACTTC
-,TRBJ2-5,-,TRBV25-1,CASSEYLETQYF,TGTGCCAGCAGTGAATATTTGGAGACCCAGTACTTC
TRBD1,TRBJ2-7,few,TRBV28,CASSTPGTGIGYEQYF,TGTGCCAGCAGTACCCCCGGGACAGGGATTGGCTACGAGCAGTACTTC
TRBD2,TRBJ2-1,-,TRBV2,CASSGGLATGNEQFF,TGTGCCAGCAGCGGCGGACTAGCCACGGGCAATGAGCAGTTCTTC
-,TRBJ2-3,-,TRBV20-1,CCARDQTTSQSTDTQYF,TGCTGTGCTAGAGATCAGACCACTAGCCAGAGCACAGATACGCAGTATTTT
TRBD2,TRBJ2-1,many,TRBV29-1,CSVSLSGGANEQFF,TGCAGCGTGTCACTTAGCGGGGGGGCCAATGAGCAGTTCTTC
TRBD1,TRBJ1-5,-,TRBV12-3/TRBV12-4,CASSLGISDRAGQPQHF,TGTGCCAGCAGTTTGGGGATTTCGGACAGGGCGGGACAGCCCCAGCATTTT